This T cell receptor (beta chain) was retrieved from a study of T cells expressing NK-cell markers. Study as a whole: From sorted CD3+CD56+NKG2C+, CD3+CD56+NKG2C- and CD3+CD56-NKG2C+ T cells came the TCR beta repertoires. The sequencing cohort of eight donors included seven HCMV-seropositive individuals and one seronegative individual.

The CDR3 is 18 residues long. Germline CDR1 reads LGHNT; CDR2 reads FRNRAP. 5'RACE template switching built TCR beta cDNA with unique molecular identifiers. TCRdb reprocessed the 5' RACE reads, keeping one entry per CDR3 protein, no DNA. This sample carries about 430,000 distinct CDR3 sequences, with 1.4% going to the ten biggest clones. The chain has TRBV12-5 and TRBJ2-1; there is no DNA to check the TCRdb D call of TRBD1. The sequencing sample was made of blood T cells: a sorted CD56 or NKG2C T cell subset, CD4+ or CD8+ T cells, or bulk PBMC T cells (not recorded which). This receptor was taken from a woman between 45 and 65 years old in good health. This chain's CDR3 is CASGRRGSDPLSYNEQFF.